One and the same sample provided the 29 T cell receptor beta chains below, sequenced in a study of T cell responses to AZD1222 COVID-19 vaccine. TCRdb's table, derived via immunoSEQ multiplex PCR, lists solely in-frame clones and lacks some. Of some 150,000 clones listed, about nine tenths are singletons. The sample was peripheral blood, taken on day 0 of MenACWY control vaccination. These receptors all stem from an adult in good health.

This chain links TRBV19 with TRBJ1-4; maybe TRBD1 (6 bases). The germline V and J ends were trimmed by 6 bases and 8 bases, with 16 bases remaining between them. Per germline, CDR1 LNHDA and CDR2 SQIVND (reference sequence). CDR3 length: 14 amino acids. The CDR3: CASSRDIGREKLFF. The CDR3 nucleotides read TGTGCCAGTAGCAGGGACATTGGGAGGGAAAAACTGTTTTTT.

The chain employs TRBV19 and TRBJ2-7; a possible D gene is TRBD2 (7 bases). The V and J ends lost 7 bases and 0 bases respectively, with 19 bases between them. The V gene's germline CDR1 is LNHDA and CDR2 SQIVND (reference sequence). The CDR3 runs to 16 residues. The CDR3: CASNRGAVASSYEQYF. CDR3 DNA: TGTGCCAGTAACCGGGGGGCGGTAGCGAGCTCCTACGAGCAGTACTTC.

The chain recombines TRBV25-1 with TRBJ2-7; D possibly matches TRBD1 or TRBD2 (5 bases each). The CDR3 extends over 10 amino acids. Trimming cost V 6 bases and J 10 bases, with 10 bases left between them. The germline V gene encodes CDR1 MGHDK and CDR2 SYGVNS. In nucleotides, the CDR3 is TGTGCCAGCAGGGGGGTAGGACAGTACGTC. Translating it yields CASRGVGQYV.

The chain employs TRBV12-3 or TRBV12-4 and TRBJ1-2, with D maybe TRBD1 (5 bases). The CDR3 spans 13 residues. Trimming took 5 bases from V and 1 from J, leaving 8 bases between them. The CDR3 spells CASSLDSNYGYTF. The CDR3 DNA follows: TGTGCCAGCAGTCTCGACAGTAACTATGGCTACACCTTC.

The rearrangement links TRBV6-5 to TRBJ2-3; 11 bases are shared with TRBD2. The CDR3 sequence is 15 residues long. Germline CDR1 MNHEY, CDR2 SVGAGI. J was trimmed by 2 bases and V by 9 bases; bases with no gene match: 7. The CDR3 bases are TGTGCCAGTTTGACTAGCGGGAAAACCACAGATACGCAGTATTTT. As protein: CASLTSGKTTDTQYF.

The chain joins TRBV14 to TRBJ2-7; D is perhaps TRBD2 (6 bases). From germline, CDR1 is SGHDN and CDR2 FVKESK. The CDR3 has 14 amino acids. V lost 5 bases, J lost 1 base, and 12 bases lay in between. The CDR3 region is CASSSSGVSYEQYF. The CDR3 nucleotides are TGTGCCAGCAGCTCCTCGGGGGTTTCCTACGAGCAGTACTTC. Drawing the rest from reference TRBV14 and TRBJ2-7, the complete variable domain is EAGVTQFPSHSVIEKGQTVTLRCDPISGHDNLYWYRRVMGKEIKFLLHFVKESKQDESGMPNNRFLAERTGGTYSTLKVQPAELEDSGVYFCASSSSGVSYEQYFGPGTRLTVT.

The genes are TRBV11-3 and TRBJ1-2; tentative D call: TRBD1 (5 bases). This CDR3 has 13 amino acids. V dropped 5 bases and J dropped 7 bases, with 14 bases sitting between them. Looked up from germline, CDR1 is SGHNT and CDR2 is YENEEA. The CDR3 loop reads CASSEVGGGGYTF. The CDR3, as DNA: TGTGCCAGCAGCGAGGTCGGGGGAGGTGGCTACACCTTC.

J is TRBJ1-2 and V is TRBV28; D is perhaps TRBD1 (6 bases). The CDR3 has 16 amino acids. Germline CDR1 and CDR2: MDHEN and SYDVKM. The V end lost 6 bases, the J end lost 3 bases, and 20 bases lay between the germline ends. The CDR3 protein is CASSQVAGAFYYGYTF. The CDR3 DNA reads TGTGCCAGCAGCCAGGTAGCGGGGGCGTTCTACTATGGCTACACCTTC.

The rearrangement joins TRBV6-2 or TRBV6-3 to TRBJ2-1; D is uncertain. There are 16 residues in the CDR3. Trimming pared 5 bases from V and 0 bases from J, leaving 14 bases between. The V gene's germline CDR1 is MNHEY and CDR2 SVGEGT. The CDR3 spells CASSPISLISYNEQFF. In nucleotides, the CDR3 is TGTGCCAGCAGTCCAATATCCCTGATCTCCTACAATGAGCAGTTCTTC.

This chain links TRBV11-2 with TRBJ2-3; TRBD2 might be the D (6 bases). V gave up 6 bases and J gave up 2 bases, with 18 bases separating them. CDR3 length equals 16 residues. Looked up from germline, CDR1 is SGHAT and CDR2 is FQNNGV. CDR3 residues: CASSPGLSGVTDTQYF. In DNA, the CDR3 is TGTGCCAGCAGTCCAGGCCTTTCGGGGGTCACAGATACGCAGTATTTT. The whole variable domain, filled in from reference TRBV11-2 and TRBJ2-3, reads EAGVAQSPRYKIIEKRQSVAFWCNPISGHATLYWYQQILGQGPKLLIQFQNNGVVDDSQLPKDRFSAERLKGVDSTLKIQPAKLEDSAVYLCASSPGLSGVTDTQYFGPGTRLTVL.

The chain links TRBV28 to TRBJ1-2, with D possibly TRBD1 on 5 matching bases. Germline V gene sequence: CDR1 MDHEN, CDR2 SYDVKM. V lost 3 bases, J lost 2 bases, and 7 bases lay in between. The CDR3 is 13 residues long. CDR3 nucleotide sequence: TGTGCCAGCAGTTTCGGGGGAAACTATGGCTACACCTTC. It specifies CASSFGGNYGYTF.

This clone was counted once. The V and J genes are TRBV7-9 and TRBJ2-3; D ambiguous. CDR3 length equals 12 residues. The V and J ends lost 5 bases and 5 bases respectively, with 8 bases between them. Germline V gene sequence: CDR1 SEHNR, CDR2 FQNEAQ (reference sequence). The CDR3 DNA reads TGTGCCAGCAGCCAGGTGGTAGATACGCAGTATTTT. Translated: CASSQVVDTQYF.

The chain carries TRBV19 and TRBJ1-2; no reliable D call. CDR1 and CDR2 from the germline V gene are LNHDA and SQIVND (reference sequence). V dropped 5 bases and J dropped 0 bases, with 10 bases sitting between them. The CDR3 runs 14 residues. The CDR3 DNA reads TGTGCCAGTAGTTTGTTGCATACTAACTATGGCTACACCTTC. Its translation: CASSLLHTNYGYTF.

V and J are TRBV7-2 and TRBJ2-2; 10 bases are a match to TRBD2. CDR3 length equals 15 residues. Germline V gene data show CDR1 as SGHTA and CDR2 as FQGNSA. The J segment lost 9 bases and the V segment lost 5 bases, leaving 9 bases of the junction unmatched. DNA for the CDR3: TGTGCCAGCAGCCAACCCCTAGCGGGAGATCGGGAGCTGTTTTTT. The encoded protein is CASSQPLAGDRELFF.

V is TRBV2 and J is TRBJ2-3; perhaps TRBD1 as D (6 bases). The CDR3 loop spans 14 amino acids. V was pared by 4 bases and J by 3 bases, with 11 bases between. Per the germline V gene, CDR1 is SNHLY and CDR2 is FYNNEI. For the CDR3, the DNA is TGTGCCAGCAGTGCCCAGGGGACAACAGATACGCAGTATTTT. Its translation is CASSAQGTTDTQYF.

This chain's CDR3 is CASSLGASSYEQYF. For the CDR3, the DNA is TGTGCCAGCAGCTTAGGCGCTAGCTCCTACGAGCAGTACTTC. V and J are TRBV7-9 and TRBJ2-7; the D is unclear. CDR1 is SEHNR, CDR2 FQNEAQ, per germline (reference sequence). The CDR3 extends over 14 amino acids. The V gene lost 1 base and the J gene lost 0 bases, with 7 bases spanning the gap.

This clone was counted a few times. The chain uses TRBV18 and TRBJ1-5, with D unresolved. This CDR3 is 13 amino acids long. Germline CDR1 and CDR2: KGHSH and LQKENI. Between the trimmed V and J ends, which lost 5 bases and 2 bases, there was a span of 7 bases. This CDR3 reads CASSEVGNQPQHF. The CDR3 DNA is TGTGCCAGCTCAGAGGTGGGCAATCAGCCCCAGCATTTT.

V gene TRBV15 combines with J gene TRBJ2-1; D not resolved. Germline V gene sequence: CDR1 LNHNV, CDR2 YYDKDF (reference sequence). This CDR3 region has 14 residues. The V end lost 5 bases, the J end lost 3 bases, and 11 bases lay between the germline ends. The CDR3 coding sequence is TGTGCCACCAGCCACCCCACTCTCTACAATGAGCAGTTCTTC. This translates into CATSHPTLYNEQFF. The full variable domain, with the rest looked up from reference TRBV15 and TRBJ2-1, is DAMVIQNPRYQVTQFGKPVTLSCSQTLNHNVMYWYQQKSSQAPKLLFHYYDKDFNNEADTPDNFQSRRPNTSFCFLDIRSPGLGDTAMYLCATSHPTLYNEQFFGPGTRLTVL.

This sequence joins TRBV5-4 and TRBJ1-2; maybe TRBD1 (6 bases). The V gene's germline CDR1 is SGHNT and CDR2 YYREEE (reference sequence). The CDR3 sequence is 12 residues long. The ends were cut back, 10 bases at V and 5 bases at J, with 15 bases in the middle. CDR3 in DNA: TGTGCCGTTCAGGCAAGGGGGTATGGCTACACCTTC. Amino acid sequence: CAVQARGYGYTF.

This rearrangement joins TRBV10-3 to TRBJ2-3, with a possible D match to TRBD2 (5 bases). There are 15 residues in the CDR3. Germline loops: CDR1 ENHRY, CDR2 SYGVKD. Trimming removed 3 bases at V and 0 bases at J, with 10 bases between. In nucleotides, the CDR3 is TGTGCCATCAGTGATCGGGGTTCGAGCACAGATACGCAGTATTTT. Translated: CAISDRGSSTDTQYF.

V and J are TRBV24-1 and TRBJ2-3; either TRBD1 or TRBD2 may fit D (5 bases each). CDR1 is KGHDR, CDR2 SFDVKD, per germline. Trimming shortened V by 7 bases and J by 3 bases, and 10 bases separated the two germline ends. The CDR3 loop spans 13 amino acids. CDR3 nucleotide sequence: TGTGCCACCAGCCGGGACGCAACAGATACGCAGTATTTT. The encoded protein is CATSRDATDTQYF.

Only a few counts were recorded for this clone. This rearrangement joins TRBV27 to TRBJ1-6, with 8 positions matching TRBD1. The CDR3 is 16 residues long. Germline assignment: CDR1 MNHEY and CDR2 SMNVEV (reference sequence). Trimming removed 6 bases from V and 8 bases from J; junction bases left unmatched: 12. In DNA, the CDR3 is TGTGCCAGCAGCTCTGGAACCGGACAGGGTCATTCACCCCTCCACTTT. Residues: CASSSGTGQGHSPLHF.

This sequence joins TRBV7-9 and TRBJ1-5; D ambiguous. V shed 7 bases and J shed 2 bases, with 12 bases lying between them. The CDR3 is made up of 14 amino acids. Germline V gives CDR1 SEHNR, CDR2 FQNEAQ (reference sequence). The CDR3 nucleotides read TGTGCCAGCACCTTCGGGGAAGGCAATCAGCCCCAGCATTTT. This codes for CASTFGEGNQPQHF.

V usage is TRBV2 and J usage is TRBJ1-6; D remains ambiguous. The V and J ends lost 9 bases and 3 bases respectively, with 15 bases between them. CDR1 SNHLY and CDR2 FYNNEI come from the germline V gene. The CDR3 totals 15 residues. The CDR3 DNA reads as TGTGCCAGTCTTGGAGCCCGGGGCTATAATTCACCCCTCCACTTT. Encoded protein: CASLGARGYNSPLHF.

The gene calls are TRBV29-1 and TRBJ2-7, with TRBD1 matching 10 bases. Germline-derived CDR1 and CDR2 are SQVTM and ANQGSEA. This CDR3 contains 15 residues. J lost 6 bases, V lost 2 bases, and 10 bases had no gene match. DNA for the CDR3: TGCAGCGTTGAACCCGGGACAGGGGTCTATAGCGAGCAGTACTTC. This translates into CSVEPGTGVYSEQYF.

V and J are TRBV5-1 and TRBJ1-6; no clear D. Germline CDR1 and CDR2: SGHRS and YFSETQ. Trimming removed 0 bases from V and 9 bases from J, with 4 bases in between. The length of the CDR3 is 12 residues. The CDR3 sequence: CASSLDGSPLHF. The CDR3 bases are TGCGCCAGCAGCTTGGATGGTTCACCCCTCCACTTT.

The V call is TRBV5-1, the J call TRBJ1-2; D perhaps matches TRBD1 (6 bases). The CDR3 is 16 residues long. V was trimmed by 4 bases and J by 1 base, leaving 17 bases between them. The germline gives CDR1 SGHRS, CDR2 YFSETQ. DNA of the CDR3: TGCGCCAGCAGCCTATATCCGGGGGCCGGTAACTATGGCTACACCTTC. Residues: CASSLYPGAGNYGYTF.

In nucleotides, the CDR3 is TGCGCCAGCAGCTTGCTCGGGACGGTTCAAGAGACCCAGTACTTC. This encodes CASSLLGTVQETQYF. The rearrangement uses TRBV5-1 and TRBJ2-5; D assignment may be TRBD1 or TRBD2 (5 bases each). This CDR3 contains 15 residues. Trimming left V 1 base short and J 2 bases short, with 12 bases between. The germline V gene encodes CDR1 SGHRS and CDR2 YFSETQ.

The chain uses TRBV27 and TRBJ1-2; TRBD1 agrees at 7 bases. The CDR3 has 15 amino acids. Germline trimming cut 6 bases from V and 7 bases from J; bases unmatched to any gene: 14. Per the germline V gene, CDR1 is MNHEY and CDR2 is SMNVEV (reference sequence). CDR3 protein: CASRGQIQGISGYTF. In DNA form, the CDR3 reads TGTGCCAGCAGAGGGCAAATACAGGGGATTAGTGGCTACACCTTC.